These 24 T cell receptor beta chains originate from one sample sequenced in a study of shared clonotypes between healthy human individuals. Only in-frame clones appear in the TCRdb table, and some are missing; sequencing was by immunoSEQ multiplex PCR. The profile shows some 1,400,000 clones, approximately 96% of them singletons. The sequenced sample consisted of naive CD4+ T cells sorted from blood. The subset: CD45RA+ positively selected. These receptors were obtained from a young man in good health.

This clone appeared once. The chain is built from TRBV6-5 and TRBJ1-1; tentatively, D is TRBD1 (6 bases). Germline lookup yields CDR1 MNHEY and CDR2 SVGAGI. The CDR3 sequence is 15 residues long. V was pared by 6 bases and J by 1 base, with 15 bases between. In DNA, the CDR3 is TGTGCCAGCAGGGCCACGGGGGCGAAGAACACTGAAGCTTTCTTT. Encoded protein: CASRATGAKNTEAFF.

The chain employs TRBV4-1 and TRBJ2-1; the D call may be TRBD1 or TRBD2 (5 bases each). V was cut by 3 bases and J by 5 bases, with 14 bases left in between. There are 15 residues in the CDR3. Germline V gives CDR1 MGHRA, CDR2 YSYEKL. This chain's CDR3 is CASSQIGTRNNEQFF. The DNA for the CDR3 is TGCGCCAGCAGCCAGATCGGGACCAGAAACAATGAGCAGTTCTTC.

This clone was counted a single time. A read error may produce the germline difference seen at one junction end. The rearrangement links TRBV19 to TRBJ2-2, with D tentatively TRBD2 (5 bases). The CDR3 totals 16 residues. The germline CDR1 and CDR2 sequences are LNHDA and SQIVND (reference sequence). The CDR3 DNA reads TGTACCAGTAGCCACCCCCGAGGAGGACACACCGGGGAGCTGTTTTTT. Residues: CTSSHPRGGHTGELFF. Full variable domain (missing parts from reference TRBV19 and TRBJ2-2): DGGITQSPKYLFRKEGQNVTLSCEQNLNHDAMYWYRQDPGQGLRLIYYSQIVNDFQKGDIAEGYSVSREKKESFPLTVTSAQKNPTAFYLCTSSHPRGGHTGELFFGEGSRLTVL.

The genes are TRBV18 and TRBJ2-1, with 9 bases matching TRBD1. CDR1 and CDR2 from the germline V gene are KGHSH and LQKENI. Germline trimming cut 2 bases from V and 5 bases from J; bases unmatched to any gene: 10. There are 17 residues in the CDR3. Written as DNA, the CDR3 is TGTGCCAGCTCACCATTACTCCGGGACAGGGTCGACAATGAGCAGTTCTTC. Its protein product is CASSPLLRDRVDNEQFF. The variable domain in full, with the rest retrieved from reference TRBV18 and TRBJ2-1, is NAGVMQNPRHLVRRRGQEARLRCSPMKGHSHVYWYRQLPEEGLKFMVYLQKENIIDESGMPKERFSAEFPKEGPSILRIQQVVRGDSAAYFCASSPLLRDRVDNEQFFGPGTRLTVL.

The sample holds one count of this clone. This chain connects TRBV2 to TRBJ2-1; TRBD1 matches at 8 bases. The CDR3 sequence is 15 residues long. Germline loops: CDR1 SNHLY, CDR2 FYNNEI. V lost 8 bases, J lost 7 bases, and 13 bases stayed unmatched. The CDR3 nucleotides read TGTGCCAGCGCCTTTTTTGCAGGGGGCTCAAATGAGCAGTTCTTC. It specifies CASAFFAGGSNEQFF.

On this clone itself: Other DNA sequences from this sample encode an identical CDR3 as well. CDR3 bases: TGCAGTGCTGGGAGTTACGAGCAGTACTTC. It yields the protein CSAGSYEQYF. The V gene is TRBV20-1, the J gene TRBJ2-7; the D gene is possibly TRBD2 (5 bases). The V end lost 5 bases, the J end lost 4 bases, and 6 bases lay between the germline ends. The CDR3 contains 10 residues. CDR1 DFQATT and CDR2 SNEGSKA come from the germline V gene (reference sequence).

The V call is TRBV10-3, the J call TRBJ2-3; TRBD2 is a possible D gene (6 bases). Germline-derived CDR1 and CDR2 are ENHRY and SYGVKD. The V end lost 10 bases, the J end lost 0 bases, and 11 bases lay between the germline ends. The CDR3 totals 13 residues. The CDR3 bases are TGTGCCACCAACGGAGGGAGCACAGATACGCAGTATTTT. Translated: CATNGGSTDTQYF.

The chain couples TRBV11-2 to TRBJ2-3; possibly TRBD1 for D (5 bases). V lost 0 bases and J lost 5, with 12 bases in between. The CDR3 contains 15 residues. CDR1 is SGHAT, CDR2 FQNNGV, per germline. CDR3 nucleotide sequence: TGTGCCAGCAGCTTAGATTGGGGCAATAAAGATACGCAGTATTTT. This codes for CASSLDWGNKDTQYF. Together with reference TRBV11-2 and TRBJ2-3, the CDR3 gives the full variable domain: EAGVAQSPRYKIIEKRQSVAFWCNPISGHATLYWYQQILGQGPKLLIQFQNNGVVDDSQLPKDRFSAERLKGVDSTLKIQPAKLEDSAVYLCASSLDWGNKDTQYFGPGTRLTVL.

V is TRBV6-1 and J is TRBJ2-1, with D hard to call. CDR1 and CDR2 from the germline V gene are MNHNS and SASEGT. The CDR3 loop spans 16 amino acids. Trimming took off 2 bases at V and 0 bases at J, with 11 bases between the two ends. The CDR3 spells CASSENGRSSYNEQFF. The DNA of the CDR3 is TGTGCCAGCAGTGAAAATGGCCGGAGCTCCTACAATGAGCAGTTCTTC.

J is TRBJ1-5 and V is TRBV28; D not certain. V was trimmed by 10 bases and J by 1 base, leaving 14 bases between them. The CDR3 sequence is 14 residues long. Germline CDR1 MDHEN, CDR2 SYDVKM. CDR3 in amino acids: CATHGKRSNQPQHF. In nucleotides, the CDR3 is TGTGCCACTCACGGCAAGAGGAGCAATCAGCCCCAGCATTTT. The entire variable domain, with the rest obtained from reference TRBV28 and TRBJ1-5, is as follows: DVKVTQSSRYLVKRTGEKVFLECVQDMDHENMFWYRQDPGLGLRLIYFSYDVKMKEKGDIPEGYSVSREKKERFSLILESASTNQTSMYLCATHGKRSNQPQHFGDGTRLSIL.

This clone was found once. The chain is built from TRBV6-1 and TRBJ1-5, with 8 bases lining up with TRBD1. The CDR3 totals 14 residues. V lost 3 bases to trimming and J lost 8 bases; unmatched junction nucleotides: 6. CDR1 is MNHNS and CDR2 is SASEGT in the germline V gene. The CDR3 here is CASSDQGAVKPQHF. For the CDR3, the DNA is TGTGCCAGCAGTGATCAGGGGGCGGTTAAGCCCCAGCATTTT.

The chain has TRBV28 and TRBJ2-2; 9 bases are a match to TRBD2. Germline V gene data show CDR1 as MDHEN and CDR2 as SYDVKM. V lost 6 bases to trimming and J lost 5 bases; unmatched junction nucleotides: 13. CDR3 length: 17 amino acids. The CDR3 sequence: CASSHLGAGGPTGELFF. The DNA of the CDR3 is TGTGCCAGCAGCCACCTGGGGGCGGGAGGGCCGACCGGGGAGCTGTTTTTT.

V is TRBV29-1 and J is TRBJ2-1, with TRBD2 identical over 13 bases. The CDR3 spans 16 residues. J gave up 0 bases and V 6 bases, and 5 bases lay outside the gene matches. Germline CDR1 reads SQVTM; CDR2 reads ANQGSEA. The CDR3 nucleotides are TGCAGCGTCGCGACTAGCGGGGGGAGCTCCTACAATGAGCAGTTCTTC. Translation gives CSVATSGGSSYNEQFF.

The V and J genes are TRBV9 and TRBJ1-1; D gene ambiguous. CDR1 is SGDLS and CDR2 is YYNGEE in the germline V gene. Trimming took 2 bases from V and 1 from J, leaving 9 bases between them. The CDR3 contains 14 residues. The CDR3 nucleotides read TGTGCCAGCAGCGTTGGACCGCCGAACACTGAAGCTTTCTTT. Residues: CASSVGPPNTEAFF.

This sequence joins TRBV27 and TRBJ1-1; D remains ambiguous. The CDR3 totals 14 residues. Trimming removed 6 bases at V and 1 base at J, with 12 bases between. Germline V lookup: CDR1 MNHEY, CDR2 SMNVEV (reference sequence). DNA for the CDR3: TGTGCCAGCAGCCCTTTGGGTTCGAACACTGAAGCTTTCTTT. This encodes CASSPLGSNTEAFF.

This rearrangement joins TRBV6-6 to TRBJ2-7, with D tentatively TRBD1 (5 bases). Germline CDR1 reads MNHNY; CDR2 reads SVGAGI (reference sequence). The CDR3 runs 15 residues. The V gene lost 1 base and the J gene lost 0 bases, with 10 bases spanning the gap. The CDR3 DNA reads TGTGCCAGCAGTTACTTGGACACGAGCTCCTACGAGCAGTACTTC. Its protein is CASSYLDTSSYEQYF.

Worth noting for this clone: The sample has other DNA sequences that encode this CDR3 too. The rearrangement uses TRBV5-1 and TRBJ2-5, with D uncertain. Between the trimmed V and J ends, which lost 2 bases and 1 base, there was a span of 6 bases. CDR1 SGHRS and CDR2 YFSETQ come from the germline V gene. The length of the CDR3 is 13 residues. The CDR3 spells CASSLAAQETQYF. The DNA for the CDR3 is TGCGCCAGCAGCTTAGCAGCCCAAGAGACCCAGTACTTC.

The CDR3 nucleotides are TGTGCCAGCTCACCACTTGGGGATGGTAGATCAGATACGCAGTATTTT. Residues: CASSPLGDGRSDTQYF. The chain uses TRBV18 and TRBJ2-3, with unresolved D. The CDR3 is 16 amino acids. The germline V gene has CDR1 KGHSH and CDR2 LQKENI. V shed 1 base and J shed 4 bases, with 15 bases lying between them.

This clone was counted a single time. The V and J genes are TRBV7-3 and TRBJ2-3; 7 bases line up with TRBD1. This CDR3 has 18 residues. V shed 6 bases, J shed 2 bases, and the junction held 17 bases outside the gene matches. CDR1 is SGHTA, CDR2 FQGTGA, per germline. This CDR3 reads CASRTQGVSPDFTDTQYF. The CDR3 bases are TGTGCCAGCAGGACGCAGGGGGTTTCACCCGACTTCACAGATACGCAGTATTTT.

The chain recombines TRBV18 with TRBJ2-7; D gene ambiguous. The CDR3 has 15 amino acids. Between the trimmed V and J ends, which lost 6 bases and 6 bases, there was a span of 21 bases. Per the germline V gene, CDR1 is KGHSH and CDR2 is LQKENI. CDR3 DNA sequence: TGTGCCAGCTCCCCCATAACCCCCCCATCTGGCGAGCAGTACTTC. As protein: CASSPITPPSGEQYF.

CDR3 in DNA: TGTGCCAGCAGTGCAGAACTAGCCTGGGCCCCAGATACGCAGTATTTT. Residues: CASSAELAWAPDTQYF. The chain links TRBV6-1 to TRBJ2-3; D is possibly TRBD2 (6 bases). This CDR3 has 16 amino acids. Trimming shortened V by 4 bases and J by 4 bases, and 18 bases separated the two germline ends. CDR1 is MNHNS and CDR2 is SASEGT in the germline V gene.

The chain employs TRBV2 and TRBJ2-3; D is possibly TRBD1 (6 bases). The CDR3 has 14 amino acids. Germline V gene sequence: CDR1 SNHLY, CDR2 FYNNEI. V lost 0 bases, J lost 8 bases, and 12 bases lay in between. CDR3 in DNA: TGTGCCAGCAGTGAAGCCAGGGGAGTAGGTACGCAGTATTTT. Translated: CASSEARGVGTQYF.

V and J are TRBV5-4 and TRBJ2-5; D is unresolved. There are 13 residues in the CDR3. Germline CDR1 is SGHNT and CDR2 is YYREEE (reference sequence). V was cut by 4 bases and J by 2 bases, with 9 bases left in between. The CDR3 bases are TGTGCCAGCAGCATCCGTGGTCAAGAGACCCAGTACTTC. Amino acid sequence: CASSIRGQETQYF.

DNA for the CDR3: TGTGCCAGCAGTGCCGTGACTCTTCCGAACACCGGGGAGCTGTTTTTT. Amino acids: CASSAVTLPNTGELFF. V and J are TRBV6-4 and TRBJ2-2; D is uncertain. The CDR3 loop spans 16 amino acids. Germline-derived CDR1 and CDR2 are MRHNA and SNTAGT. Trimming removed 4 bases from V and 0 bases from J, with 12 bases in between.